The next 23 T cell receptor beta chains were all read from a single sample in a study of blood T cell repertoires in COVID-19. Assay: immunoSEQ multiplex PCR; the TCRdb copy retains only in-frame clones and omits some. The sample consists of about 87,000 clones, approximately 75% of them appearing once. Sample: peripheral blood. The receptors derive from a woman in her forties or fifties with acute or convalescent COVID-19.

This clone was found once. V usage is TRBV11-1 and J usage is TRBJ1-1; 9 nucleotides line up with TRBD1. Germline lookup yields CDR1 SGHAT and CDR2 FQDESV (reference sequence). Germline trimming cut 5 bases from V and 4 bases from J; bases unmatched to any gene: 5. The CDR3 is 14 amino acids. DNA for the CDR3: TGTGCCAGCAGCCCATTGACAGGGGGCACTGAAGCTTTCTTT. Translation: CASSPLTGGTEAFF. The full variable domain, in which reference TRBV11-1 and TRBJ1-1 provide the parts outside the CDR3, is EAEVAQSPRYKITEKSQAVAFWCDPISGHATLYWYRQILGQGPELLVQFQDESVVDDSQLPKDRFSAERLKGVDSTLKIQPAELGDSAMYLCASSPLTGGTEAFFGQGTRLTVV.

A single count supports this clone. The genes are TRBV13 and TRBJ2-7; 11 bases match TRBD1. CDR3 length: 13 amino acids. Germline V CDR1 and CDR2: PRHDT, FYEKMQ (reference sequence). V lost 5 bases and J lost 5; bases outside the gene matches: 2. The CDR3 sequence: CASSGDRGNEQYF. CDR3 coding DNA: TGTGCCAGCAGCGGGGACAGGGGGAACGAGCAGTACTTC.

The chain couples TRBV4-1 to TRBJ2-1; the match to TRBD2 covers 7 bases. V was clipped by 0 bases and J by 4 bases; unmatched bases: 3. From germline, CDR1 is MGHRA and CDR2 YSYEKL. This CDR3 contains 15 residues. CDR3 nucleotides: TGCGCCAGCAGCCAAGATCTAGCGGATTACAATGAGCAGTTCTTC. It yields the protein CASSQDLADYNEQFF.

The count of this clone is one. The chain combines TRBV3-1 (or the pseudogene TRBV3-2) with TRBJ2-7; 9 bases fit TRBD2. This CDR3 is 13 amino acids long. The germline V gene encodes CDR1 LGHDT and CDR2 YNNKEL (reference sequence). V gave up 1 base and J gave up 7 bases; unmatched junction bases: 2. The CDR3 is CASSQGLAGEQYF. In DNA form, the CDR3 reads TGTGCCAGCAGCCAAGGGCTAGCGGGAGAGCAGTACTTC.

The CDR3 sequence: CASSPTGVGGEKLFF. The CDR3 DNA sequence: TGTGCCAGCAGTCCTACAGGGGTCGGCGGTGAAAAACTGTTTTTT. The chain links TRBV28 to TRBJ1-4; 7 positions agree with TRBD1. The CDR3 consists of 15 residues. The V segment lost 5 bases and the J segment 7 bases; nucleotides outside the gene matches: 10. Germline V lookup: CDR1 MDHEN, CDR2 SYDVKM.

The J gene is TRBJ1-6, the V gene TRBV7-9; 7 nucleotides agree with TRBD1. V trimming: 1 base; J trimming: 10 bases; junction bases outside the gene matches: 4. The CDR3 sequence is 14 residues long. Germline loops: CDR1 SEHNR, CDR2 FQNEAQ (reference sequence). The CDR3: CASSLDQGGSPLHF. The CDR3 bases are TGTGCCAGCAGCTTAGACCAGGGGGGCTCACCCCTCCACTTT.

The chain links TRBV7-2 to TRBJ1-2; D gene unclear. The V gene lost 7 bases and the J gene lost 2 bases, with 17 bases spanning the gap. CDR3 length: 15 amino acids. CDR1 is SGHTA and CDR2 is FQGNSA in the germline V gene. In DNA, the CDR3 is TGTGCCAGCACCGCTTCTGTAGGAGCGAACTATGGCTACACCTTC. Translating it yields CASTASVGANYGYTF. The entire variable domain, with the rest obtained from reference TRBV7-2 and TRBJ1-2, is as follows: GAGVSQSPSNKVTEKGKDVELRCDPISGHTALYWYRQSLGQGLEFLIYFQGNSAPDKSGLPSDRFSAERTGGSVSTLTIQRTQQEDSAVYLCASTASVGANYGYTFGSGTRLTVV.

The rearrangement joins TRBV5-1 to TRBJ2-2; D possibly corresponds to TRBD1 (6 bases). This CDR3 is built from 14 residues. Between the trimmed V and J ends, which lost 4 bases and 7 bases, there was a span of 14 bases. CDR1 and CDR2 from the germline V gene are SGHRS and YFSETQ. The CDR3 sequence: CASSRTGTSGELFF. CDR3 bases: TGCGCCAGCAGCAGAACAGGGACGAGCGGGGAGCTGTTTTTT.

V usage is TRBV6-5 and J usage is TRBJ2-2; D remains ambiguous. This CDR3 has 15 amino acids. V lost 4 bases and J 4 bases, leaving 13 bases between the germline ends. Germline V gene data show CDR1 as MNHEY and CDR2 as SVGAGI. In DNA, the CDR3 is TGTGCCAGCAGTTCCCCTGTGTCGGGCACCGGGGAGCTGTTTTTT. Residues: CASSSPVSGTGELFF.

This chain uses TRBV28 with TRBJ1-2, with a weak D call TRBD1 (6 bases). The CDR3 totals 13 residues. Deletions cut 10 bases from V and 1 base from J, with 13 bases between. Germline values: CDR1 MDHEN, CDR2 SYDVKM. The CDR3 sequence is CATMDSNNYGYTF. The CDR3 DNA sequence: TGTGCCACTATGGACAGCAATAACTATGGCTACACCTTC.

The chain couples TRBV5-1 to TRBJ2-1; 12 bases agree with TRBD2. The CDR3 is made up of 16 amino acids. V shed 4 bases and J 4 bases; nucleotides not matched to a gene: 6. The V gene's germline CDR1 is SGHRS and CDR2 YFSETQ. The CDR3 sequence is CASSLRTSGAYNEQFF. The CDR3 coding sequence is TGCGCCAGCAGCCTCCGGACTAGCGGGGCTTACAATGAGCAGTTCTTC.

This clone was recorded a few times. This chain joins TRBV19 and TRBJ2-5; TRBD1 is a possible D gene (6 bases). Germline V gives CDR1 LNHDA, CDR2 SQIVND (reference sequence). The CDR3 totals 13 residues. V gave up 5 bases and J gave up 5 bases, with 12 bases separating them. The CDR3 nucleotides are TGTGCCAGTAGTCTATACCAGGGGGAGACCCAGTACTTC. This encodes CASSLYQGETQYF. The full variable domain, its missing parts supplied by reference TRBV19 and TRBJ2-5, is DGGITQSPKYLFRKEGQNVTLSCEQNLNHDAMYWYRQDPGQGLRLIYYSQIVNDFQKGDIAEGYSVSREKKESFPLTVTSAQKNPTAFYLCASSLYQGETQYFGPGTRLLVL.

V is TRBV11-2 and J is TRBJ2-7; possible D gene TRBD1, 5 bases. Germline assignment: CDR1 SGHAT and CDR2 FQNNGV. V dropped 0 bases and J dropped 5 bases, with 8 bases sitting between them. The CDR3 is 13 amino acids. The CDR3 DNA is TGTGCCAGCAGCTTAGATCAGGGTGACGAGCAGTACTTC. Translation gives CASSLDQGDEQYF.

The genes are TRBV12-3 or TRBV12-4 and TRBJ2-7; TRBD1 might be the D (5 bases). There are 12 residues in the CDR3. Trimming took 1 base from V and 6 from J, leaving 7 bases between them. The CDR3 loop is CASSLGQGEQYF. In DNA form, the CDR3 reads TGTGCCAGCAGTTTAGGTCAGGGCGAGCAGTACTTC.

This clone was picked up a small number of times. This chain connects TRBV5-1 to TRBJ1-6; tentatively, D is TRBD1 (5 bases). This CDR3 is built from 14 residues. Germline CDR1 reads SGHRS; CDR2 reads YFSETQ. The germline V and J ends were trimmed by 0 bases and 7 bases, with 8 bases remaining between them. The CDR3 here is CASSLGGGNSPLHF. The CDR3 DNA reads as TGCGCCAGCAGCTTGGGCGGGGGGAATTCACCCCTCCACTTT. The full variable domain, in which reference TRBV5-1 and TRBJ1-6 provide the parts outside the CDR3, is KAGVTQTPRYLIKTRGQQVTLSCSPISGHRSVSWYQQTPGQGLQFLFEYFSETQRNKGNFPGRFSGRQFSNSRSEMNVSTLELGDSALYLCASSLGGGNSPLHFGNGTRLTVT.

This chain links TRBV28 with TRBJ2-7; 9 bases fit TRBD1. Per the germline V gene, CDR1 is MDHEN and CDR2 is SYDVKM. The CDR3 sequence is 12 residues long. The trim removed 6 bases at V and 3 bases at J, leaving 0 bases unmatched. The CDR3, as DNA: TGTGCCAGCAGGACAGGGGGCTACGAGCAGTACTTC. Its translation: CASRTGGYEQYF.

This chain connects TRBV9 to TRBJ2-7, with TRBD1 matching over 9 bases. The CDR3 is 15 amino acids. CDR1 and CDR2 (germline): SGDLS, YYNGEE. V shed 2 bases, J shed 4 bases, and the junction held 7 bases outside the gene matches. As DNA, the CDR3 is TGTGCCAGCAGCGTGTCGGACAGGGGATTGTACGAGCAGTACTTC. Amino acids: CASSVSDRGLYEQYF.

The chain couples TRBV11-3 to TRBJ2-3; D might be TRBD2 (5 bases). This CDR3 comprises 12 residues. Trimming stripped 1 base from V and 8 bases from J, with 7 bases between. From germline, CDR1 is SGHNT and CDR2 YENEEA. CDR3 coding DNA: TGTGCCAGCAGCTTAGGAGAGGGTACGCAGTATTTT. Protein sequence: CASSLGEGTQYF.

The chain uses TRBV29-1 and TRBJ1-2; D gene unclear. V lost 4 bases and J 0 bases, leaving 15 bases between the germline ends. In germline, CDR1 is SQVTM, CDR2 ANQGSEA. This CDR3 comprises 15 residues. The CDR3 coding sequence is TGCAGCGTTGGTGGCAGCGCAACCGCTAACTATGGCTACACCTTC. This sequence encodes CSVGGSATANYGYTF.

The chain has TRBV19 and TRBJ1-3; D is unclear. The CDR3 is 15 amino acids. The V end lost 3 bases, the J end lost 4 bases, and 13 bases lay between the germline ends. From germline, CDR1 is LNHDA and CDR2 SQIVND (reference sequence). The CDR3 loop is CASSIKRPMGNTIYF. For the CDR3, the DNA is TGTGCCAGTAGTATTAAGCGTCCAATGGGAAACACCATATATTTT.

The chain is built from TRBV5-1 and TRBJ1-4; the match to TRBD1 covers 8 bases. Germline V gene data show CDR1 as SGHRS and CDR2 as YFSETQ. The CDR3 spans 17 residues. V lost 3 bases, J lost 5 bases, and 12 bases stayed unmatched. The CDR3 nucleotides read TGCGCCAGCAGCTCAAGGACAGGGCTGGGCGGAAATGAAAAACTGTTTTTT. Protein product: CASSSRTGLGGNEKLFF.

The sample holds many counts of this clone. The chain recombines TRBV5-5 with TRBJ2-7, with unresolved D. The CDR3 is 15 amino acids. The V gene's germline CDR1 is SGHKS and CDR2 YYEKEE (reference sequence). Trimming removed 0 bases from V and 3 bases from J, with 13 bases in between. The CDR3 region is CASSLGVFVFYEQYF. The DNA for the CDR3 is TGTGCCAGCAGCTTGGGAGTTTTTGTATTCTACGAGCAGTACTTC.

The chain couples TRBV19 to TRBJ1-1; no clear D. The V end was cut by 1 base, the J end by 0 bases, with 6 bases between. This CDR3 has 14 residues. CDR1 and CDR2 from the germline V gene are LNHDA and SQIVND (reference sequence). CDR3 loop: CASSIASMNTEAFF. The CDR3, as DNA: TGTGCCAGTAGTATAGCCTCTATGAACACTGAAGCTTTCTTT.